This T cell receptor beta chain was profiled in a study of T cell responses to AZD1222 COVID-19 vaccine. V gave up 0 bases and J gave up 8 bases, with 2 bases separating them. The germline V gene encodes CDR1 SGHAT and CDR2 FQNNGV. The CDR3 is 11 amino acids. Generated by immunoSEQ multiplex PCR, the TCRdb table keeps only in-frame clones and is missing some. The sample holds tens of thousands of clones; around four fifths are singletons and the top ten take 9% to 14%. The chain is built from TRBV11-2 and TRBJ2-1, with D hard to call. The clonotype originates from an adult in good health. The sample consisted of peripheral blood, taken on day 0 of AZD1222 vaccination. CDR3 region: CASSLDHEQFF. The CDR3 region has the DNA TGTGCCAGCAGCTTAGACCATGAGCAGTTCTTC.